Below, 15 T cell receptor beta chains from the same sample are listed, as sequenced in a study of CD8 T cells in ankylosing spondylitis. TCRdb called the 5' RACE reads again in MiXCR, with one record for every CDR3 protein. Found here are about 160,000 distinct CDR3 sequences, about 17% of them singletons; the top ten hold about 8.3%. Sequencing input: blood, either unsorted or a sorted T cell fraction (not recorded which). The receptors stem from a male donor with ankylosing spondylitis or in good health (not recorded which).

The chain joins TRBV27 to TRBJ1-5; maybe TRBD1 (6 bases). Germline V gives CDR1 MNHEY, CDR2 SMNVEV (reference sequence). This CDR3 is 13 amino acids long. V lost 10 bases and J lost 0, with 10 bases in between. This CDR3 reads CATRTDSNQPQHF. For the CDR3, the DNA is TGTGCCACCCGGACAGATAGCAATCAGCCCCAGCATTTT.

This clonotype was detected ten times or more. The chain recombines TRBV28 with TRBJ2-2; 14 positions agree with TRBD2. This CDR3 is 16 amino acids long. With V trimmed by 5 bases and J by 6 bases, 5 bases remained unmatched. Germline CDR1 is MDHEN and CDR2 is SYDVKM. CDR3: CASSIGTSGRAGELFF. CDR3 sequence (DNA): TGTGCCAGCAGTATCGGGACTAGCGGGAGAGCCGGGGAGCTGTTTTTT.

CDR3 DNA: TGTGCCAGCAGTTTGGGGACAGGGGGCCTTAGCACAGATACGCAGTATTTT. This encodes CASSLGTGGLSTDTQYF. This chain joins TRBV6-5 and TRBJ2-3; TRBD1 matches 12 bases. CDR1 and CDR2 from the germline V gene are MNHEY and SVGAGI. There are 17 residues in the CDR3. J gave up 0 bases and V 4 bases, and 5 bases lay outside the gene matches.

Ten or more counts support this clonotype. The chain has TRBV24-1 and TRBJ2-1, with 7 bases identical to TRBD2. CDR3 length: 16 amino acids. Germline V lookup: CDR1 KGHDR, CDR2 SFDVKD. V shed 4 bases, J shed 0 bases, and the junction held 5 bases outside the gene matches. In DNA, the CDR3 is TGTGCCACCAGTGAAGGTAGCGGGCTCTCCTACAATGAGCAGTTCTTC. It specifies CATSEGSGLSYNEQFF.

This clonotype was counted only a few times. The chain couples TRBV7-6 to TRBJ2-5, with 7 bases lining up with TRBD1. Germline CDR1 is SGHVS and CDR2 is FNYEAQ. The length of the CDR3 is 15 residues. Trimming removed 5 bases from V and 5 bases from J; junction bases left unmatched: 11. CDR3 residues: CASSVTDRVEETQYF. CDR3 sequence (DNA): TGTGCCAGCAGCGTAACTGACAGGGTTGAGGAGACCCAGTACTTC.

In its sample, this clonotype was seen many times. The chain employs TRBV28 and TRBJ2-2; TRBD2 matches 12 bases. J lost 2 bases, V lost 4 bases, and 2 bases had no gene match. The CDR3 spans 16 residues. The germline V gene has CDR1 MDHEN and CDR2 SYDVKM. The CDR3 loop reads CASSSGLAGNTGELFF. In DNA, the CDR3 is TGTGCCAGCAGTTCTGGACTAGCGGGAAACACCGGGGAGCTGTTTTTT.

The CDR3 coding sequence is TGTGCCAGCAACTGGACTAGCAGGACTCAAGAGACCCAGTACTTC. Translating it yields CASNWTSRTQETQYF. The genes are TRBV7-4 and TRBJ2-5, with 8 bases lining up with TRBD2. CDR1 SGHVT and CDR2 SQSDAQ come from the germline V gene. Germline trimming cut 7 bases from V and 2 bases from J; bases unmatched to any gene: 9. The CDR3 is made up of 15 amino acids.

This clonotype was detected many times. Written as DNA, the CDR3 is TGCAGTGCTAGAGATCGTTTTCAGGGGAACACCGGGGAGCTGTTTTTT. Amino acids: CSARDRFQGNTGELFF. The chain recombines TRBV20-1 with TRBJ2-2, with D perhaps matching TRBD1 (5 bases). CDR3 length: 16 amino acids. CDR1 and CDR2 (germline): DFQATT, SNEGSKA (reference sequence). The V end lost 0 bases, the J end lost 1 base, and 12 bases lay between the germline ends.

Ten or more counts support this clonotype. This chain links TRBV19 with TRBJ2-1, with D unresolved. Germline values: CDR1 LNHDA, CDR2 SQIVND (reference sequence). This CDR3 spans 14 amino acids. Trimming stripped 5 bases from V and 0 bases from J, with 8 bases between. CDR3 residues: CASSPPGSYNEQFF. Here the CDR3 DNA reads TGTGCCAGTAGTCCCCCTGGCTCCTACAATGAGCAGTTCTTC.

In its sample, this clonotype was seen many times. The V and J genes are TRBV10-3 and TRBJ2-1; perhaps TRBD1 as D (6 bases). The length of the CDR3 is 15 residues. Germline V gives CDR1 ENHRY, CDR2 SYGVKD. With 4 bases removed from V and 4 bases from J, the gap between germline ends came to 14 bases. CDR3 region: CAISGTATQYNEQFF. The CDR3 nucleotides are TGTGCCATCAGTGGGACAGCCACCCAGTACAATGAGCAGTTCTTC.

The chain links TRBV28 to TRBJ2-3, with TRBD2 identical over 8 bases. V gave up 3 bases and J gave up 0 bases; unmatched junction bases: 8. The CDR3 length is 17 residues. Looked up from germline, CDR1 is MDHEN and CDR2 is SYDVKM. The CDR3 region is CASSFSRLARSTDTQYF. The CDR3 DNA sequence: TGTGCCAGCAGTTTCTCGAGACTAGCGAGAAGCACAGATACGCAGTATTTT.

The rearrangement links TRBV18 to TRBJ2-3, with D perhaps matching TRBD2 (6 bases). The CDR3 spans 16 residues. V shed 2 bases and J shed 1 base, with 13 bases lying between them. The germline V gene has CDR1 KGHSH and CDR2 LQKENI. CDR3 coding DNA: TGTGCCAGCTCACCATGGGAATTAGCGGGCACAGATACGCAGTATTTT. Amino acid sequence: CASSPWELAGTDTQYF.

On this clonotype itself: Possible read error: a much larger clone is one base away. This chain joins TRBV6-6 and TRBJ2-1, with no clear D. CDR3 length equals 10 residues. Trimming stripped 8 bases from V and 8 bases from J, with 7 bases between. Germline V lookup: CDR1 MNHNY, CDR2 SVGAGI (reference sequence). The CDR3 sequence is CASGDDEQFF. The CDR3 coding sequence is TGTGCCAGCGGAGACGATGAGCAGTTCTTC.

The table lists this clonotype with many counts. V gene TRBV5-1 combines with J gene TRBJ2-3, with TRBD2 identical over 9 bases. Trimming at V came to 0 bases and at J to 2 bases, leaving 4 bases not matched to a gene. This CDR3 is 16 amino acids long. Germline V CDR1 and CDR2: SGHRS, YFSETQ. The CDR3 nucleotides are TGCGCCAGCAGCTTGGAGCTAGCGGGACACACAGATACGCAGTATTTT. As protein: CASSLELAGHTDTQYF.

About this clonotype itself: A read error may produce the germline difference seen at one junction end. The chain combines TRBV29-1 with TRBJ2-1; a weak D match, TRBD1 (6 bases). Germline CDR1 reads SQVTM; CDR2 reads ANQGSEA. The length of the CDR3 is 12 residues. CDR3 region: CSVTNRVQSKIF. Written as DNA, the CDR3 is TGCAGCGTCACCAACAGGGTCCAATCCAAGATCTTC.